The clone carrying this T cell receptor beta chain was counted many times. The data are from a study of T-cell reconstitution after alpha-beta-depleted transplantation in children. The TCRbeta library was prepared with unique molecular identifiers. Each CDR3 protein is one row after TCRdb ran MiXCR on the PCR reads. The sample records approximately 430,000 distinct CDR3 sequences, around 15% being singletons. Trimming took off 4 bases at V and 5 bases at J, with 12 bases between the two ends. Germline V gives CDR1 SGHRS, CDR2 YFSETQ. This CDR3 has 13 residues. This receptor was obtained from a boy in the first two years of life who had a stem cell transplant for Wiskott-Aldrich syndrome, so the T cells may come from the graft donor. The sequencing here drew on PBMCs, mostly from graft donor cells, taken 360 days after TCRalphabeta/CD19-depleted stem cell transplant. The chain employs TRBV5-1 and TRBJ2-5; D uncertain. The CDR3 nucleotides are TGCGCCAGCAGCCTTGCCCCGAGGGAGACCCAGTACTTC. This translates into CASSLAPRETQYF.